This T cell receptor beta chain is drawn from a study of blood T cell repertoires in COVID-19. Across the whole study: Spain, Italy and the United States supplied samples that represented acute and convalescent COVID-19. PBMCs, B-cell-depleted T cells, or T cells were the source of the cDNA or gDNA that made up the material.

Authors' analysis steps: The assay estimated nucleated cells by amplifying reference gene primers. Generated by immunoSEQ multiplex PCR, the TCRdb table keeps only in-frame clones and is missing some. D and trimming were read from the DNA, whereas the V and J calls and clone size are those reported in that table. The sample records approximately 250,000 clones, roughly 86% being singletons. The CDR3 totals 14 residues. Germline loops: CDR1 PRHDT, CDR2 FYEKMQ (reference sequence). Trimming took off 6 bases at V and 3 bases at J, with 12 bases between the two ends. V and J are TRBV13 and TRBJ2-1; D ambiguous. The sample comprised peripheral blood. This clonotype was sampled from a man in his forties or fifties with active or convalescent COVID-19. CDR3: CASRWSGYYNEQFF. CDR3 nucleotides: TGTGCCAGCAGGTGGAGTGGGTACTACAATGAGCAGTTCTTC. Drawing the rest from reference TRBV13 and TRBJ2-1, the complete variable domain is AAGVIQSPRHLIKEKRETATLKCYPIPRHDTVYWYQQGPGQDPQFLISFYEKMQSDKGSIPDRFSAQQFSDYHSELNMSSLELGDSALYFCASRWSGYYNEQFFGPGTRLTVL.